The entry that follows covers one T cell receptor (beta chain) sequence. Its antigen is unidentified. The data were obtained in a study of vaccination effects on CD4 cells after COVID-19. The CDR3 sequence is 16 residues long. V lost 1 base, J lost 2 bases, and 4 bases stayed unmatched. Germline V gene sequence: CDR1 SGHTA, CDR2 FQGNSA. Produced via immunoSEQ multiplex PCR; TCRdb's table is partial and in-frame only. In the table there are under 75,000 clones, under 90% of which are singletons. Before any sequencing was done, the ViraFEST assay used viral peptide pools to expand antigen-specific CD4+ T cells. Researchers isolated CD4+ T cells once approximately eleven days of culture had elapsed. Vaccine recipients had no previous SARS-CoV-2 infection; their nucleocapsid antibodies were negative.

This chain connects TRBV7-2 to TRBJ2-3; 9 bases agree with TRBD1. The sequences come from CD4+ T cells from PBMCs cultured with SARS-CoV-2 spike peptides, collected before COVID-19 vaccination. This receptor was identified in a human donor who received a COVID-19 vaccine. The CDR3 DNA reads TGTGCCAGCAGCTTAGGGCGGGACAGGGTCACAGATACGCAGTATTTT. Translation gives CASSLGRDRVTDTQYF.